The entry below gives a single T cell receptor beta chain sequence along with its context. Its target is not known. Profiling relied on immunoSEQ multiplex PCR, and the TCRdb table lists in-frame clones only, not all of them. Among some 350,000 clones, approximately 90% were seen once, and the ten largest hold approximately 1.1%. The sample belongs to a study of cytomegalovirus exposure and HLA in healthy donors. Points from the study as a whole: 150 or so TCR beta chains were listed as cytomegalovirus-associated.

This CDR3 is 15 amino acids long. The trim removed 4 bases at V and 0 bases at J, leaving 3 bases unmatched. The germline CDR1 and CDR2 sequences are SGHNT and YYREEE (reference sequence). The source material was PBMCs. The chain couples TRBV5-4 to TRBJ2-1, with 8 positions matching TRBD1. The receptor comes from a woman aged 25-40 years in good health and CMV-seropositive. CDR3 loop: CASSAGQDSYNEQFF. DNA of the CDR3: TGTGCCAGCAGCGCGGGACAGGACTCCTACAATGAGCAGTTCTTC.